The sequence of this TCR beta chain was determined in a study of cytomegalovirus exposure and HLA in healthy donors. The CDR3 covers 13 residues. V was clipped by 2 bases and J by 4 bases, with 11 bases between them. Germline V gene sequence: CDR1 SQVTM, CDR2 ANQGSEA. Findings of the study overall: CMV serostatus alone was available as immune exposure information.

This clone has only one observation. What it binds is not known. Primers for the PCR totalled 60 Vbeta and 13 Jbeta. Sequenced by immunoSEQ multiplex PCR; TCRdb stores in-frame clones only, minus some. The sample shows approximately 90,000 clones, roughly 76% of them seen only once. This receptor was identified in a male donor in good health and CMV-seronegative. This chain joins TRBV29-1 and TRBJ1-1; tentative D call: TRBD1 (5 bases). Sequences were obtained from PBMCs. CDR3 sequence: CSVEKGVGTEAFF. CDR3 DNA sequence: TGCAGCGTTGAAAAAGGGGTCGGCACTGAAGCTTTCTTT.